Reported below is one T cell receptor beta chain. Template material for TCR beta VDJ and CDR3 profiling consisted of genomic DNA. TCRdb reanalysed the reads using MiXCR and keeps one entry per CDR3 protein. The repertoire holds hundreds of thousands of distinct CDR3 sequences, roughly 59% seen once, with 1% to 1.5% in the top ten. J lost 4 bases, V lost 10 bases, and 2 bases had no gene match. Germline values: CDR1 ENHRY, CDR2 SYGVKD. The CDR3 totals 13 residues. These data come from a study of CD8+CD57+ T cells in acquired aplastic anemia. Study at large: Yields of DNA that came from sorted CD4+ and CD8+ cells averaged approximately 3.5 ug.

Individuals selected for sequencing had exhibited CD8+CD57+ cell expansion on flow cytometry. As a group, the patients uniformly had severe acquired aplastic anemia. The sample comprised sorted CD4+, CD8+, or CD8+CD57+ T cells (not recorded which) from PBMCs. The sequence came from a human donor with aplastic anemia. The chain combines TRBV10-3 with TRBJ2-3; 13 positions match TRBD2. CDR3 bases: TGTGCCACCGGACTAGCGGGGGCAGATACGCAGTATTTT. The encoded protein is CATGLAGADTQYF.